This T cell receptor beta chain comes out of a study of T cells after posttransplantation cyclophosphamide. Broader study findings: Recipient CMV seropositivity and CMV reactivation strongly tracked TRB clonality.

Control samples came 1 year after myeloablative marrow transplants with methotrexate plus calcineurin inhibitor. CDR1 SGDLS and CDR2 YYNGEE come from the germline V gene. CDR3 length: 15 amino acids. The V end was cut by 0 bases, the J end by 0 bases, with 8 bases between. Measured with immunoSEQ multiplex PCR; TCRdb has only the in-frame clones, and not every one. The sample includes some 17,000 clones, roughly 80% of them seen just once. Comments on this clone: Its specificity is unknown.

This material consisted of PBMCs, taken 441 days after allogeneic stem cell transplant with calcineurin inhibitor and methotrexate. The clonotype comes from a male patient in his 30s who received an allogeneic stem cell transplant from an unrelated donor, was CMV-positive, and had acute and chronic GVHD. Some of these T cells may belong to the graft donor. The chain carries TRBV9 and TRBJ2-3, with D unresolved. The chain's CDR3 is CASSVGGQSTDTQYF. CDR3 DNA sequence: TGTGCCAGCAGCGTAGGCGGCCAGAGCACAGATACGCAGTATTTT.